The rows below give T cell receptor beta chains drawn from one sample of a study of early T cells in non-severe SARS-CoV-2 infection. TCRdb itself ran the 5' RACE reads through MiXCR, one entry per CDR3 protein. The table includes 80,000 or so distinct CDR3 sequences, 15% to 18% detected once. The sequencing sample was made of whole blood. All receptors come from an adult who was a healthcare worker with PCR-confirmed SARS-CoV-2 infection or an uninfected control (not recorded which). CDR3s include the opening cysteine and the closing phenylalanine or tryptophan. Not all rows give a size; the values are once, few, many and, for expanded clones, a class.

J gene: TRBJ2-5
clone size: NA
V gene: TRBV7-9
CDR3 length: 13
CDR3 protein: CASSPASLETQYF

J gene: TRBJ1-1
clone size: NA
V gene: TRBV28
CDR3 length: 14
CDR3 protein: CASSLGRGNTEAFF

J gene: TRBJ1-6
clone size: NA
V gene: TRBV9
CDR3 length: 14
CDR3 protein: CASSPDTSNSPLHF

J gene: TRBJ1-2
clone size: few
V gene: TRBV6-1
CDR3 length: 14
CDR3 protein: CASSELAGKYGYTF

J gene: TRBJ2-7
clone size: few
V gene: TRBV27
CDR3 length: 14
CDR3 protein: CASSFGRGGYEQYF

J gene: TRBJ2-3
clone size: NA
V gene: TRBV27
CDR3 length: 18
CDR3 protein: CASSLSQGSGGFTDTQYF

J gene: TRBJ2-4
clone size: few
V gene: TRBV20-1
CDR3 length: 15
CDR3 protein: CSASWPETAKNIQYF

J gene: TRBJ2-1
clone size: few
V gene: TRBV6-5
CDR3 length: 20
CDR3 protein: CASSYSRVIWGWLIYNEQFF

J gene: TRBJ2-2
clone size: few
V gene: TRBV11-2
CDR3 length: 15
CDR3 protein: CASSFERLNTGELFF

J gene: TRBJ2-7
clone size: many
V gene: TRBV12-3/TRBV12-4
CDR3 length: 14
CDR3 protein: CASSFSPSSYEQYF

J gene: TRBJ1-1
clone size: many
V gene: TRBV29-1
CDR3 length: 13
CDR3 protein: CSASTGLSTEAFF

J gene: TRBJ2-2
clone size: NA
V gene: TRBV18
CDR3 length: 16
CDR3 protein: CASSNDRGPNTGELFF

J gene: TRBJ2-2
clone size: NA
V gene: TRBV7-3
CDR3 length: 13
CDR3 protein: CASSSVGTGELFF

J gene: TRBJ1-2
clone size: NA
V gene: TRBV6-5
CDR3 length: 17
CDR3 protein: CASSPGTGGMSNYGYTF

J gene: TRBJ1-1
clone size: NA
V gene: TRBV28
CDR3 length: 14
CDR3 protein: CASSLPSVNTEAFF

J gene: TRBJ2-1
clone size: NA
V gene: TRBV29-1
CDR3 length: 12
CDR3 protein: CSVEEYGTRQFF

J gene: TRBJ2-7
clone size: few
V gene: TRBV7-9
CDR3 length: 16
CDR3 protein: CASSSPLGQGRNEQYF

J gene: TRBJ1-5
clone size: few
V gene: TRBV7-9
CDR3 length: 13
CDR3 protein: CASSLASSQPQHF

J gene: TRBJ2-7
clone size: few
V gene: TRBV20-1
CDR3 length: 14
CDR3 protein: CSARKGLAIYEQYF

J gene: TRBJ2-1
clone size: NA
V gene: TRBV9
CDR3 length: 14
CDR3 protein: CASSGREGHNEQFF

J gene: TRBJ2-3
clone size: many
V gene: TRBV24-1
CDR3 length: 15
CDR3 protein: CATSVGTASTDTQYF

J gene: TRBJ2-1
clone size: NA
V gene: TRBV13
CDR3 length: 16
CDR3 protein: CASSQLPGTPNEWQFF

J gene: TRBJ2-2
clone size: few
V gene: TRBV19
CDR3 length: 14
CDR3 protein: CASSRVGNTGELFF

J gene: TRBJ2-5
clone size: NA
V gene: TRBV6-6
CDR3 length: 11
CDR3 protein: CASLRDETQYF

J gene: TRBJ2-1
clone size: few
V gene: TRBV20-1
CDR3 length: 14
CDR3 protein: CSARTSGARGEQFF

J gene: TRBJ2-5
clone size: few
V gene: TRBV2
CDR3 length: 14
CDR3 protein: CASSYGTVKETQYF

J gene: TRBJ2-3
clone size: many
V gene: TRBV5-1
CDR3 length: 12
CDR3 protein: CASSILTDTQYF

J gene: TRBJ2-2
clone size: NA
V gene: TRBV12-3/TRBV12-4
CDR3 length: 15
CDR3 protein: CASSWGQGSTGELFF

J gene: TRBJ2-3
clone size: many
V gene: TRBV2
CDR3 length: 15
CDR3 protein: CASSDIGARTDTQYF

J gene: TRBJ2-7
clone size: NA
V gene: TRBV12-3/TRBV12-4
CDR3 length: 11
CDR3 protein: CASSPGYEQYF

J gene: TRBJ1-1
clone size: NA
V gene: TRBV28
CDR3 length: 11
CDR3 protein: CASSRTGQAFF

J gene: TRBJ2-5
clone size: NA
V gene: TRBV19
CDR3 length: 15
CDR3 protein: CASRPKGTVQETQYF

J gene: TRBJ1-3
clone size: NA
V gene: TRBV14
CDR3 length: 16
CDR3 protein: CASSQVTGLSGNTIYF

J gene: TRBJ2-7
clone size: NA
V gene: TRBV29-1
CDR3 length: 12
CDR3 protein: CSVVGGTYEQYF

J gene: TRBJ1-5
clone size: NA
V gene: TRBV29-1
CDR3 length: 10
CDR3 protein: CSVGGQPQHF

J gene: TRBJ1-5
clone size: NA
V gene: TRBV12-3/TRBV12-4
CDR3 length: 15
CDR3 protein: CASSLGQGVVQPQHF

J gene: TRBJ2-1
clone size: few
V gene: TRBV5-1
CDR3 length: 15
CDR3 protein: CASSSDRGLAWEQFF

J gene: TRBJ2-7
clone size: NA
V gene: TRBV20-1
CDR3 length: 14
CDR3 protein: CSARTLAGAYEQYF

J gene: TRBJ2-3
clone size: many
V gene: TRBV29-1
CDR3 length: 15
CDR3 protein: CSGGKGALSTDTQYF